Included here is one T cell receptor (beta chain) sequence, with context. MiXCR was run by TCRdb on the RT-PCR reads, yielding one entry per CDR3 protein. This sample has approximately 430,000 distinct CDR3 sequences, with 16% found just once. The sample belongs to a study of patients and donors after allogeneic stem cell transplantation. Trimming took off 0 bases at V and 7 bases at J, with 9 bases between the two ends. The CDR3 covers 12 residues. Germline loops: CDR1 GTSNPN, CDR2 SVGIG (reference sequence). The sample comprised blood, either unsorted or a sorted T cell fraction (not recorded which). V usage is TRBV30 and J usage is TRBJ1-1, with unresolved D. This sequence originates from a human donor who was either an allogeneic HSCT recipient or a stem cell or donor lymphocyte infusion donor (not recorded which). It is not recorded whose cells these are; they may come from a transplant donor. CDR3 loop: CAWSVQFDEAFF. The CDR3 bases are TGTGCCTGGAGTGTACAGTTTGATGAAGCTTTCTTT.